This TCR beta chain was identified in a study of human T cells and chemical hapten exposure. Study-level findings and limits: Sensitization with DPC brought no change to TCRs above 1 in 1000 in frequency.

This clonotype was observed at least ten times. The target antigen is unknown. Time point described: patch test 2, 6 weeks after DPC sensitization. Treatment of the sample: therapeutic diphenylcyclopropenone sensitization with weekly scalp DPC. V was clipped by 8 bases and J by 3 bases, with 8 bases between them. CDR1 and CDR2 (germline): SGHTA, FQGNSA. The CDR3 extends over 12 amino acids. MiXCR was run by TCRdb on the RACE reads, yielding one entry per CDR3 protein. The sample lists about 140,000 distinct CDR3 sequences, approximately 12% occurring once. The source is a woman aged 50 to 60 with alopecia areata. Some clones in this sample may be carry-over from other donors' samples. This chain joins TRBV7-2 and TRBJ1-3; D is undetermined. The sample was whole blood, taken in connection with sensitization to the hapten diphenylcyclopropenone (DPC). CDR3 amino acids: CASASFGNTIYF. DNA of the CDR3: TGTGCCAGCGCATCCTTTGGAAACACCATATATTTT.